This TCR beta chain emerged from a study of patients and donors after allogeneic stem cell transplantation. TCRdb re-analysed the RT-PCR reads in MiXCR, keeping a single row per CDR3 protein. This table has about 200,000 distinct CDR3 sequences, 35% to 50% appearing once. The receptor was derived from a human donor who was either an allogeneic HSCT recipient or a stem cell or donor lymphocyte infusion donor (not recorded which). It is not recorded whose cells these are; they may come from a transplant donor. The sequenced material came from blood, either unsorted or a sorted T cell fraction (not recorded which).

The CDR3 here is CASSVEGMDTEAFF. The CDR3 nucleotides are TGTGCCAGCAGCGTAGAAGGGATGGACACTGAAGCTTTCTTT. The chain joins TRBV9 to TRBJ1-1; no definite D call. The V end was cut by 0 bases, the J end by 3 bases, with 9 bases between. Germline V gene data show CDR1 as SGDLS and CDR2 as YYNGEE. The CDR3 length is 14 residues.